This T cell receptor beta chain came from a study of CD8 T cells in ankylosing spondylitis. Construction of TCR beta libraries was performed using quantitative 5'-RACE with molecular barcodes. TCRdb reprocessed the 5' RACE reads via MiXCR and lists one record per CDR3 protein. Among under 950,000 distinct CDR3 sequences listed, about 20% were seen once. Losses at the gene ends were 1 base for V and 6 bases for J; bases not matched to a gene: 3. The CDR3 length is 14 residues. Germline CDR1 is LGHDT and CDR2 is YNNKEL (reference sequence). This clonotype has only a few counts. Its antigen is not known. Study-wide results and limits: Clones linked to disease were reported to show significant enrichment in matched ankylosing spondylitis synovial fluid. Typical of ankylosing spondylitis blood, it appeared, was a TCR beta motif of 7 or 8 highly homologous variants. Disease-linked clones bore a CD8+ phenotype and were relatively rare in peripheral blood.

The TCR comes from a male donor with ankylosing spondylitis. V is TRBV3-1 and J is TRBJ2-5, with 9 bases fitting TRBD2. The sequenced material came from blood, either unsorted or a sorted T cell fraction (not recorded which). CDR3 nucleotide sequence: TGTGCCAGCAGCCAAGGGCTAGCGGGGAAGACCCAGTACTTC. This gives the protein CASSQGLAGKTQYF.